Following are 21 T cell receptor beta chains from one sample sequenced in a study of shared clonotypes between healthy human individuals. Sequenced by immunoSEQ multiplex PCR; TCRdb stores in-frame clones only, minus some. The sample shows a few million clones, just under 95% of them seen only once. It was CD45RO-negative cells, positively selected for CCR7, that made up naive CD8 cells, with terminally differentiated effector memory CD45RA+ cells excluded. Sequenced sample: naive CD8+ T cells from PBMCs. These receptor sequences come from a man younger than 35 in good health. Some clones in this sample may be carry-over from other donors' samples.

J is TRBJ2-3 and V is TRBV7-2, with D possibly called TRBD1 or TRBD2 (5 bases each). This CDR3 contains 16 residues. Per germline, CDR1 SGHTA and CDR2 FQGNSA. V lost 1 base and J 5 bases, leaving 16 bases between the germline ends. CDR3 nucleotide sequence: TGTGCCAGCAGCTTAGAACTTTTACTAGGGGTAGATACGCAGTATTTT. Translating gives CASSLELLLGVDTQYF.

Comments on this clone: This CDR3 is also generated by other DNA sequences in the sample. J is TRBJ2-1 and V is TRBV27; tentatively, D is TRBD2 (5 bases). Trimming left V 5 bases short and J 0 bases short, with 11 bases between. Germline V gene sequence: CDR1 MNHEY, CDR2 SMNVEV (reference sequence). This CDR3 is 15 amino acids long. Written as DNA, the CDR3 is TGTGCCAGCAGTCTGGACGGAGGCTCCTACAATGAGCAGTTCTTC. Translation gives CASSLDGGSYNEQFF.

The gene calls are TRBV7-9 and TRBJ2-5; D uncertain. The CDR3 is made up of 15 amino acids. From germline, CDR1 is SEHNR and CDR2 FQNEAQ (reference sequence). V lost 2 bases and J 5 bases, leaving 15 bases between the germline ends. CDR3 sequence reads: CASSLPGRAGETQYF. CDR3 DNA sequence: TGTGCCAGCAGCTTACCAGGACGGGCTGGGGAGACCCAGTACTTC.

About this clone itself: This CDR3 is also generated by other DNA sequences in the sample. This sequence joins TRBV7-8 and TRBJ2-3, with 10 bases lining up with TRBD2. The germline V gene encodes CDR1 SGHVS and CDR2 FQNEAQ. The CDR3 extends over 16 amino acids. The J segment lost 0 bases and the V segment lost 5 bases, leaving 5 bases of the junction unmatched. CDR3 sequence: CASSPRTSGSTDTQYF. CDR3 coding DNA: TGTGCCAGCAGCCCTCGGACTAGCGGTAGCACAGATACGCAGTATTTT.

The V call is TRBV4-1, the J call TRBJ2-1; D is ambiguous. V lost 1 base and J lost 7, with 14 bases in between. The CDR3 spans 15 residues. Germline loops: CDR1 MGHRA, CDR2 YSYEKL. The CDR3 nucleotides are TGCGCCAGCAGCCAAGTAGTGCCCAGCCGGAATGAGCAGTTCTTC. It codes for CASSQVVPSRNEQFF.

The J gene is TRBJ2-3, the V gene TRBV15; 9 bases match TRBD1. Germline loops: CDR1 LNHNV, CDR2 YYDKDF (reference sequence). The trim removed 5 bases at V and 3 bases at J, leaving 12 bases unmatched. CDR3 length: 17 residues. In DNA form, the CDR3 reads TGTGCCACCAGCCTCACTCCCCGGACAGGGGTGACAGATACGCAGTATTTT. Its protein product is CATSLTPRTGVTDTQYF.

The chain employs TRBV10-3 and TRBJ2-2; 15 bases match TRBD2. The CDR3 length is 17 residues. The J segment lost 4 bases and the V segment lost 6 bases, leaving 6 bases of the junction unmatched. The V gene's germline CDR1 is ENHRY and CDR2 SYGVKD. CDR3 DNA sequence: TGTGCCATCAGCCGGACTAGCGGGAGGGGGCGCACCGGGGAGCTGTTTTTT. It specifies CAISRTSGRGRTGELFF.

V is TRBV10-3 and J is TRBJ1-2; TRBD1 agrees at 7 bases. The CDR3 contains 15 residues. In germline, CDR1 is ENHRY, CDR2 SYGVKD. V trimming: 6 bases; J trimming: 2 bases; junction bases outside the gene matches: 9. The CDR3 loop is CAISPGTVQNYGYTF. In DNA, the CDR3 is TGTGCCATCAGCCCTGGGACAGTCCAAAACTATGGCTACACCTTC.

This chain connects TRBV9 to TRBJ2-1; D possibly matches TRBD1 or TRBD2 (5 bases each). The CDR3 runs to 14 residues. Germline-derived CDR1 and CDR2 are SGDLS and YYNGEE. V lost 5 bases and J lost 5, with 14 bases in between. CDR3 residues: CASSYSGPNNEQFF. As DNA, the CDR3 is TGTGCCAGCAGTTATTCGGGACCTAACAATGAGCAGTTCTTC.

This chain connects TRBV27 to TRBJ2-7, with 10 positions matching TRBD2. Trimming removed 4 bases from V and 4 bases from J; junction bases left unmatched: 4. Germline assignment: CDR1 MNHEY and CDR2 SMNVEV (reference sequence). The CDR3 runs to 14 residues. The CDR3 loop reads CASSSLAGTYEQYF. The DNA for the CDR3 is TGTGCCAGCAGTTCACTAGCGGGGACTTACGAGCAGTACTTC.

This clone has only one observation. CDR3 coding DNA: TGTGCCACCAGCATAGTCTTGGTTGGAGAGCAGTACTTC. It encodes CATSIVLVGEQYF. The chain employs TRBV15 and TRBJ2-7, with no clear D. The CDR3 runs 13 residues. Trimming removed 4 bases from V and 7 bases from J, with 14 bases in between. Per germline, CDR1 LNHNV and CDR2 YYDKDF (reference sequence).

Comments on this clone: The identical CDR3 is also encoded by other nucleotide sequences in the sample. The V call is TRBV7-9, the J call TRBJ2-2, with unresolved D. Germline V lookup: CDR1 SEHNR, CDR2 FQNEAQ (reference sequence). CDR3 length equals 12 residues. The V end was cut by 3 bases, the J end by 6 bases, with 5 bases between. The CDR3, as DNA: TGTGCCAGCAGCTTCCTAGCCGGGGAGCTGTTTTTT. Its translation: CASSFLAGELFF.

To note about this clone: This specimen includes other DNA sequences encoding the same CDR3. CDR3 sequence reads: CASSLVAYNEQFF. CDR3 sequence (DNA): TGTGCCAGCAGTTTAGTAGCTTACAATGAGCAGTTCTTC. This chain connects TRBV27 to TRBJ2-1; D is unresolved. V lost 2 bases and J 4 bases, leaving 6 bases between the germline ends. The V gene's germline CDR1 is MNHEY and CDR2 SMNVEV (reference sequence). The length of the CDR3 is 13 residues.

This clone was seen once. The gene calls are TRBV28 and TRBJ2-7; either TRBD1 or TRBD2 may supply D (7 bases each). CDR3 length equals 13 residues. Germline CDR1 MDHEN, CDR2 SYDVKM. V lost 8 bases and J lost 1, with 12 bases in between. CDR3 sequence reads: CASQQGGSYEQYF. CDR3 DNA: TGTGCCAGCCAGCAGGGGGGGTCCTACGAGCAGTACTTC.

There are a few counts of this clone. Distinct nucleotide sequences in the sample also encode this CDR3. The chain joins TRBV29-1 to TRBJ1-1; D remains ambiguous. Trimming left V 6 bases short and J 1 base short, with 12 bases between. CDR3 length: 13 residues. The germline V gene has CDR1 SQVTM and CDR2 ANQGSEA. CDR3 in amino acids: CSVEDRGNTEAFF. DNA for the CDR3: TGCAGCGTGGAGGATCGGGGGAACACTGAAGCTTTCTTT.

The V and J genes are TRBV14 and TRBJ2-4, with D perhaps matching TRBD1 (5 bases). The ends were cut back, 4 bases at V and 1 base at J, with 11 bases in the middle. Germline assignment: CDR1 SGHDN and CDR2 FVKESK. The CDR3 has 15 residues. CDR3 sequence: CASSRDSAAKNIQYF. CDR3 bases: TGTGCCAGCAGCCGAGACAGCGCGGCCAAAAACATTCAGTACTTC.

CDR3 sequence (DNA): TGTGCCAGCAGTCCCCGCGACAGGGGCGATCAGCCCCAGCATTTT. Its translation is CASSPRDRGDQPQHF. This chain joins TRBV27 and TRBJ1-5; 8 bases are a match to TRBD1. Trimming took 5 bases from V and 5 from J; bases not matched to a gene: 8. The CDR3 spans 15 residues. CDR1 is MNHEY, CDR2 SMNVEV, per germline (reference sequence).

The gene calls are TRBV9 and TRBJ2-2, with 7 bases lining up with TRBD1. Trimming cost V 4 bases and J 4 bases; bases outside gene matches: 7. The CDR3 runs to 15 residues. Looked up from germline, CDR1 is SGDLS and CDR2 is YYNGEE. The CDR3: CASSPGTVRTGELFF. The CDR3 bases are TGTGCCAGCAGCCCCGGGACAGTTCGCACCGGGGAGCTGTTTTTT.

The chain links TRBV11-2 to TRBJ2-7, with a possible D match to TRBD2 (5 bases). V lost 5 bases and J lost 3, with 11 bases in between. The CDR3 totals 13 residues. The germline gives CDR1 SGHAT, CDR2 FQNNGV. Here the CDR3 DNA reads TGTGCCAGCAGCGACGGACTCCTCTACGAGCAGTACTTC. Its protein is CASSDGLLYEQYF.

The chain carries TRBV27 and TRBJ2-7; D not certain. CDR1 MNHEY and CDR2 SMNVEV come from the germline V gene (reference sequence). Trimming pared 4 bases from V and 3 bases from J, leaving 13 bases between. The CDR3 extends over 14 amino acids. The CDR3 protein is CASSWFVGGYEQYF. CDR3 coding DNA: TGTGCCAGCAGTTGGTTTGTGGGCGGCTACGAGCAGTACTTC.

V is TRBV2 and J is TRBJ1-4, with 9 bases matching TRBD1. The CDR3 has 14 residues. Germline V CDR1 and CDR2: SNHLY, FYNNEI. Trimming at V came to 6 bases and at J to 7 bases, leaving 6 bases not matched to a gene. The CDR3 DNA reads TGTGCCAGCAGAGGGACAGGGTCGGGTGAAAAACTGTTTTTT. Translating gives CASRGTGSGEKLFF.